Described below is a single T cell receptor (beta chain) sequence and its context. This receptor's antigen is unknown. No qualities accompany the bases; no much larger clone lies one base away. Cut back by 5 bases and 2 bases, the V and J ends lie 10 bases apart. CDR1 and CDR2 (SGHRS, YFSETQ) derive from the germline V gene. Measured from the cysteine to the phenylalanine, the CDR3 is 13 residues long. The only DNA kept is the CDR3, 39 bases in frame from the first base. This entry comes from a study of T cell changes during pregnancy in multiple sclerosis (dated by TCRdb to between 2018 and 2021). At the level of the whole study: The study looked at changes in the T cell repertoire across pregnancy in women with multiple sclerosis.

The library came from the immunoSEQ multiplex PCR assay. This immuneACCESS table, as held by TCRdb, lists in-frame sequences with V and J called but not all clones. Of the missing ones, under half trace to an unresolved V gene in checked studies; the others have no known cause. This sample has approximately 60,000 clones in its table, and around 87% of those were observed once. Over 4% of the sample goes to the ten largest clones. This clonotype originated in a human donor whose cells served as feeder cells for cultures in a pregnancy study. In this chain, TRBV5-1 is recombined with TRBJ1-1; perhaps TRBD1 is the D gene, with 5 bases matching. Input material: peripheral blood from another person, used as feeder cells. The CDR3 protein is CASSPGTNTEAFF. The DNA is as follows: TGCGCCAGCAGTCCTGGGACCAACACTGAAGCTTTCTTT.